A selection of T cell receptor beta chains follows, all from one sample in a study of blood T cell repertoires in COVID-19. Profiling relied on immunoSEQ multiplex PCR, and the TCRdb table lists in-frame clones only, not all of them. The sample yields approximately 85,000 clones, around 90% seen once. Material for sequencing was peripheral blood. The origin of the receptors is a woman between 50 and 59 years old in a cohort sampled during active COVID-19. The CDR3 runs from the conserved cysteine through the conserved F or W.

v_call: TRBV2; j_call: TRBJ2-5; cdr3_aa: CASSGLAGIQETQYF
v_call: TRBV11-2; j_call: TRBJ1-1; cdr3_aa: CASSSGQSGLF
v_call: TRBV15; j_call: TRBJ1-3; cdr3_aa: CATSPDRGGNTIYF
v_call: TRBV6-6; j_call: TRBJ1-3; cdr3_aa: CASSGPASSGNTIYF
v_call: TRBV2; j_call: TRBJ1-1; cdr3_aa: CASSVPRSRDTEAFF
v_call: TRBV10-2; j_call: TRBJ2-3; cdr3_aa: CASSDAGFTDTQYF
v_call: TRBV28; j_call: TRBJ2-3; cdr3_aa: CASSFSGTSGDTQYF
v_call: TRBV7-9; j_call: TRBJ1-3; cdr3_aa: CASSPRTGGDNGNTIYF
v_call: TRBV2; j_call: TRBJ2-1; cdr3_aa: CASRGPNEQFF
v_call: TRBV28; j_call: TRBJ2-7; cdr3_aa: CASSPPGLFYEQYF
v_call: TRBV30; j_call: TRBJ1-2; cdr3_aa: CAWRSGTLLSYGYTF
v_call: TRBV29-1; j_call: TRBJ1-1; cdr3_aa: CSVEVGTGDGSTEAFF
v_call: TRBV6-5; j_call: TRBJ1-1; cdr3_aa: CASSYARVSTEAFF
v_call: TRBV21-1; j_call: TRBJ2-1; cdr3_aa: CASSKRGNEQFF
v_call: TRBV5-1; j_call: TRBJ2-5; cdr3_aa: CASSLQGPPETQYF
v_call: TRBV7-3; j_call: TRBJ2-4; cdr3_aa: CASSLTPGGKNIQYF
v_call: TRBV5-1; j_call: TRBJ2-2; cdr3_aa: CASSRDLNTGELFF
v_call: TRBV13; j_call: TRBJ2-1; cdr3_aa: CASSLQATSGNNEQFF
v_call: TRBV4-2; j_call: TRBJ2-1; cdr3_aa: CASSHGQGPYNEQFF
v_call: TRBV15; j_call: TRBJ1-4; cdr3_aa: CATSRDWTGKEKLFF
v_call: TRBV4-2; j_call: TRBJ2-7; cdr3_aa: CASSQVRGGTSRFYEQYF
v_call: TRBV19; j_call: TRBJ2-2; cdr3_aa: CASSITAGDTGELFF
v_call: TRBV27; j_call: TRBJ1-5; cdr3_aa: CASSQRGFNQPQHF
v_call: TRBV18; j_call: TRBJ1-1; cdr3_aa: CASSPRDRANTEAFF
v_call: TRBV19; j_call: TRBJ2-5; cdr3_aa: CASSSTGGLYQETQYF
v_call: TRBV21-1; j_call: TRBJ2-2; cdr3_aa: CASSVSLGTSAPGELFF
v_call: TRBV28; j_call: TRBJ2-1; cdr3_aa: CASSYGSHNEQFF
v_call: TRBV5-1; j_call: TRBJ1-1; cdr3_aa: CASSLDSLNTEAFF
v_call: TRBV1; j_call: TRBJ2-6; cdr3_aa: CTSSQGGQGGSGANVLTF
v_call: TRBV5-5; j_call: TRBJ2-1; cdr3_aa: CASSSPGRGHYNEQFF
v_call: TRBV28; j_call: TRBJ1-1; cdr3_aa: CASSLSSGYAEAFF
v_call: TRBV28; j_call: TRBJ2-1; cdr3_aa: CASSLGGRDRNEQFF
v_call: TRBV15; j_call: TRBJ1-1; cdr3_aa: CATSGGTGVNTEAFF
v_call: TRBV11-2; j_call: TRBJ2-7; cdr3_aa: CASSFRPGLADSYEQYF
v_call: TRBV10-3; j_call: TRBJ2-1; cdr3_aa: CAIRPGQGEDNEQFF
v_call: TRBV7-7; j_call: TRBJ2-5; cdr3_aa: CASSLGGLKETQYF
v_call: TRBV10-1; j_call: TRBJ2-7; cdr3_aa: CASSDPGLAGVPFYEQYF
v_call: TRBV10-1; j_call: TRBJ2-3; cdr3_aa: CASVGTGEGDTQYF
v_call: TRBV24-1; j_call: TRBJ2-7; cdr3_aa: CATSARGREQYF
v_call: TRBV18; j_call: TRBJ2-5; cdr3_aa: CASSPRGFQETQYF
v_call: TRBV19; j_call: TRBJ2-7; cdr3_aa: CASSPSPGDSYEQYF
v_call: TRBV18; j_call: TRBJ1-5; cdr3_aa: CASSLDSYDQPQHF
v_call: TRBV29-1; j_call: TRBJ2-5; cdr3_aa: CSVEEVTSGSYRETQYF
v_call: TRBV6-5; j_call: TRBJ2-1; cdr3_aa: CASSYTGTPTNEQFF
v_call: TRBV5-1; j_call: TRBJ2-1; cdr3_aa: CASSLIGLAGSEQFF
v_call: TRBV2; j_call: TRBJ2-4; cdr3_aa: CASTMRKDLAKNIQYF